Listed below are T cell receptor beta chains from one sample, sequenced in a study of shared clonotypes between healthy human individuals. Sequencing was performed with immunoSEQ multiplex PCR; in TCRdb, only in-frame clones are kept and a portion is missing. The sample consists of millions of clones, 85% to 95% of them appearing once. The sequenced sample was naive CD4+ T cells sorted from blood. The receptors here all came from a man in his late teens or twenties in good health. CDR3s include the opening cysteine and the closing phenylalanine or tryptophan. The D gene is left open where the match is weak. Not all rows give a size; the values are once, few, many and, for expanded clones, a class.

j_gene: TRBJ1-1; d_gene: TRBD1; v_gene: TRBV29-1; abundance: -; CDR3aa: CSVSEGRGDDFF; CDR3nt: TGCAGCGTTTCCGAGGGCAGGGGGGATGATTTCTTT
j_gene: TRBJ1-5; d_gene: -; v_gene: TRBV5-1; abundance: few; CDR3aa: CASSQDSNSNQPQHF; CDR3nt: TGCGCCAGCAGCCAGGACAGCAATAGCAATCAGCCCCAGCATTTT
j_gene: TRBJ1-5; d_gene: -; v_gene: TRBV7-9; abundance: -; CDR3aa: CASSPSGVQPQHF; CDR3nt: TGTGCCAGCAGCCCGTCGGGGGTTCAGCCCCAGCATTTT
j_gene: TRBJ1-6; d_gene: -; v_gene: TRBV6-5; abundance: -; CDR3aa: CASGQGGNSPLHF; CDR3nt: TGTGCCAGCGGCCAGGGCGGTAATTCACCCCTCCACTTT
j_gene: TRBJ1-5; d_gene: -; v_gene: TRBV28; abundance: -; CDR3aa: CASSFTQLQPQHF; CDR3nt: TGTGCCAGCAGTTTCACACAGTTACAGCCCCAGCATTTT
j_gene: TRBJ2-1; d_gene: TRBD2; v_gene: TRBV6-4; abundance: few; CDR3aa: CASSDSSGSYNEQFF; CDR3nt: TGTGCCAGCAGTGACTCGAGCGGGAGTTACAATGAGCAGTTCTTC
j_gene: TRBJ1-4; d_gene: TRBD1; v_gene: TRBV30; abundance: -; CDR3aa: CACNGQGDEKLFF; CDR3nt: TGTGCCTGTAATGGACAGGGGGATGAAAAACTGTTTTTT
j_gene: TRBJ1-1; d_gene: -; v_gene: TRBV18; abundance: -; CDR3aa: CASSPVEMNTEAFF; CDR3nt: TGTGCCAGCTCACCGGTTGAAATGAACACTGAAGCTTTCTTT
j_gene: TRBJ1-1; d_gene: TRBD1; v_gene: TRBV18; abundance: -; CDR3aa: CASSPGTGRNTEAFF; CDR3nt: TGTGCCAGCTCACCAGGGACAGGAAGGAACACTGAAGCTTTCTTT
j_gene: TRBJ2-1; d_gene: -; v_gene: TRBV25-1; abundance: -; CDR3aa: CASSEYGSSYNEQFF; CDR3nt: TGTGCCAGCAGTGAATACGGGAGCTCCTACAATGAGCAGTTCTTC
j_gene: TRBJ1-4; d_gene: TRBD1; v_gene: TRBV30; abundance: -; CDR3aa: CAWSNGQGFFDVKKLFF; CDR3nt: TGTGCCTGGTCGAACGGACAGGGCTTTTTCGATGTTAAAAAACTGTTTTTT
j_gene: TRBJ2-1; d_gene: TRBD1; v_gene: TRBV7-2; abundance: -; CDR3aa: CASSYLSGTGSEQFF; CDR3nt: TGTGCCAGCAGCTACCTATCCGGGACAGGGAGTGAGCAGTTCTTC
j_gene: TRBJ2-3; d_gene: -; v_gene: TRBV13; abundance: -; CDR3aa: CASSLRGSGTDTQYF; CDR3nt: TGTGCCAGCAGCTTGAGAGGGAGCGGCACAGATACGCAGTATTTT
j_gene: TRBJ1-1; d_gene: -; v_gene: TRBV30; abundance: few; CDR3aa: CAWTGQNTEAFF; CDR3nt: TGTGCCTGGACAGGGCAGAACACTGAAGCTTTCTTT
j_gene: TRBJ2-5; d_gene: -; v_gene: TRBV5-6; abundance: -; CDR3aa: CASSSGGGLETQYF; CDR3nt: TGTGCCAGCAGCTCTGGTGGGGGGCTGGAGACCCAGTACTTC